The clone carrying this T cell receptor beta chain was seen ten or more times. Its antigen is still unknown. The data originate from a study of human T cells and chemical hapten exposure. In the study overall: Diagnoses of alopecia areata, totalis or universalis occurred in mostly female patients. Study-level findings and limits: Once DPC sensitization occurred, TCRs above 1 in 1000 frequency showed no change.

The time point is: patch test 1, 2 weeks after DPC sensitization. Sample treatment: therapeutic diphenylcyclopropenone sensitization with weekly scalp DPC. Blood draws came first, before each patch test. Every donor had alopecia and was 18 to 70 years old; all were suitable for DPC. From germline, CDR1 is SEHNR and CDR2 FQNEAQ (reference sequence). J lost 4 bases, V lost 6 bases, and 3 bases had no gene match. This CDR3 spans 15 amino acids. TCRdb independently ran MiXCR on the RACE reads; one entry per CDR3 protein. The data show around 100,000 distinct CDR3 sequences, with 9.5% to 11% seen just once and around 3.6% held by the top ten.

This sequence was found in a woman between 40 and 55 years old with alopecia areata. Some clones in this sample may be carry-over from other donors' samples. The rearrangement uses TRBV7-9 and TRBJ2-2; TRBD2 aligns across 12 bases. Sequenced here: whole blood, sampled in connection with sensitization to the hapten diphenylcyclopropenone (DPC). The DNA for the CDR3 is TGTGCCAGCAGACGGACTAGCGGGGTCACCGGGGAGCTGTTTTTT. Protein product: CASRRTSGVTGELFF.